Listed below are T cell receptor beta chains from one sample, sequenced in a study of beta chain features in type 1 diabetes. Profiling relied on immunoSEQ multiplex PCR, and the TCRdb table lists in-frame clones only, not all of them. The sample has a few hundred thousand clones; around 24% are singletons. The specimen was naive CD4+ T cells from blood. The source of these receptors is a woman between 25 and 40 years old with type 1 diabetes. CDR3s include the opening cysteine and the closing phenylalanine or tryptophan. Each record gives: CDR3 length, clone size, J gene, D gene, V gene, CDR3 protein, CDR3 DNA. D genes are given only for firm matches. Clone sizes are given selectively: once, few, many, or a class where the clone is expanded.

CDR3 length: 16; clone size: -; J gene: TRBJ2-5; D gene: -; V gene: TRBV6-5; CDR3 protein: CASSYSMITGWETQYF; CDR3 DNA: TGTGCCAGCAGTTACTCGATGATCACAGGGTGGGAGACCCAGTACTTC
CDR3 length: 15; clone size: -; J gene: TRBJ2-3; D gene: -; V gene: TRBV4-2; CDR3 protein: CASSQAPPSTDTQYF; CDR3 DNA: TGTGCCAGCAGCCAAGCCCCCCCTAGCACAGATACGCAGTATTTT
CDR3 length: 16; clone size: -; J gene: TRBJ2-4; D gene: -; V gene: TRBV18; CDR3 protein: CASSPLSGRTKNIQYF; CDR3 DNA: TGTGCCAGCTCACCTCTTAGTGGGAGAACCAAAAACATTCAGTACTTC
CDR3 length: 14; clone size: few; J gene: TRBJ2-1; D gene: TRBD2; V gene: TRBV12-5; CDR3 protein: CASGLIREGDEQFF; CDR3 DNA: TGTGCTAGTGGTTTGATTCGGGAGGGAGATGAGCAGTTCTTC
CDR3 length: 17; clone size: few; J gene: TRBJ1-2; D gene: TRBD1; V gene: TRBV7-9; CDR3 protein: CASSLGTGGFWNYGYTF; CDR3 DNA: TGTGCCAGCAGCCTCGGGACAGGGGGCTTTTGGAACTATGGCTACACCTTC
CDR3 length: 16; clone size: -; J gene: TRBJ2-7; D gene: TRBD2; V gene: TRBV9; CDR3 protein: CASSVGGTSGSYEQYF; CDR3 DNA: TGTGCCAGCAGCGTAGGAGGGACTAGCGGGTCCTACGAGCAGTACTTC
CDR3 length: 17; clone size: -; J gene: TRBJ1-1; D gene: -; V gene: TRBV7-9; CDR3 protein: CASSLVPTGHPNTEAFF; CDR3 DNA: TGTGCCAGCAGCTTAGTCCCTACGGGACATCCGAACACTGAAGCTTTCTTT
CDR3 length: 14; clone size: -; J gene: TRBJ1-5; D gene: -; V gene: TRBV19; CDR3 protein: CASSIPGLNQPQHF; CDR3 DNA: TGTGCCAGTAGTATCCCGGGTCTAAATCAGCCCCAGCATTTT
CDR3 length: 14; clone size: -; J gene: TRBJ2-7; D gene: -; V gene: TRBV28; CDR3 protein: CASSSGSASYEQYF; CDR3 DNA: TGTGCCAGCAGTTCCGGGTCCGCCTCCTACGAGCAGTACTTC
CDR3 length: 12; clone size: few; J gene: TRBJ2-2; D gene: -; V gene: TRBV5-1; CDR3 protein: CASSLAVGELFF; CDR3 DNA: TGCGCCAGCAGCTTGGCCGTCGGGGAGCTGTTTTTT
CDR3 length: 14; clone size: few; J gene: TRBJ2-7; D gene: -; V gene: TRBV7-9; CDR3 protein: CASSPPTASYEQYF; CDR3 DNA: TGTGCCAGCAGCCCGCCGACAGCTTCCTACGAGCAGTACTTC
CDR3 length: 13; clone size: -; J gene: TRBJ2-2; D gene: -; V gene: TRBV30; CDR3 protein: CAWSRQGLGELFF; CDR3 DNA: TGTGCCTGGAGTCGTCAGGGTCTCGGGGAGCTGTTTTTT
CDR3 length: 11; clone size: -; J gene: TRBJ1-2; D gene: -; V gene: TRBV30; CDR3 protein: CAWTGLYGYTF; CDR3 DNA: TGTGCCTGGACAGGCCTCTATGGCTACACCTTC
CDR3 length: 13; clone size: few; J gene: TRBJ1-1; D gene: -; V gene: TRBV28; CDR3 protein: CASRSTPGTEAFF; CDR3 DNA: TGTGCCAGCAGAAGCACCCCGGGAACTGAAGCTTTCTTT
CDR3 length: 15; clone size: few; J gene: TRBJ2-7; D gene: -; V gene: TRBV7-9; CDR3 protein: CASSLVPPWGGEQYF; CDR3 DNA: TGTGCCAGCAGCTTAGTACCGCCGTGGGGAGGCGAGCAGTACTTC
CDR3 length: 16; clone size: -; J gene: TRBJ1-3; D gene: TRBD1; V gene: TRBV4-1; CDR3 protein: CASSQFPGQPGNTIYF; CDR3 DNA: TGCGCCAGCAGCCAATTTCCGGGACAGCCCGGAAACACCATATATTTT
CDR3 length: 17; clone size: -; J gene: TRBJ2-1; D gene: TRBD1; V gene: TRBV5-1; CDR3 protein: CASSFDPGQGSYNEQFF; CDR3 DNA: TGCGCCAGCAGTTTCGACCCGGGACAGGGATCCTACAATGAGCAGTTCTTC
CDR3 length: 14; clone size: -; J gene: TRBJ2-7; D gene: -; V gene: TRBV6-1; CDR3 protein: CASRGLAKAYEQYF; CDR3 DNA: TGTGCCAGCCGGGGACTCGCCAAAGCCTACGAGCAGTACTTC
CDR3 length: 16; clone size: -; J gene: TRBJ2-5; D gene: -; V gene: TRBV4-1; CDR3 protein: CASSKRGGIRQETQYF; CDR3 DNA: TGCGCCAGCAGCAAAAGGGGGGGGATCCGGCAAGAGACCCAGTACTTC
CDR3 length: 14; clone size: -; J gene: TRBJ1-3; D gene: -; V gene: TRBV29-1; CDR3 protein: CSVGSRRSGDTIYF; CDR3 DNA: TGCAGCGTTGGCAGCAGGAGGTCGGGGGACACCATATATTTT
CDR3 length: 15; clone size: -; J gene: TRBJ1-2; D gene: -; V gene: TRBV4-1; CDR3 protein: CASSQFRTVNYGYTF; CDR3 DNA: TGCGCCAGCAGCCAATTTCGTACAGTCAACTATGGCTACACCTTC
CDR3 length: 15; clone size: few; J gene: TRBJ2-3; D gene: -; V gene: TRBV4-1; CDR3 protein: CASSQTGVLVDTQYF; CDR3 DNA: TGCGCCAGCAGCCAAACCGGTGTCCTGGTAGATACGCAGTATTTT
CDR3 length: 12; clone size: -; J gene: TRBJ1-2; D gene: TRBD1; V gene: TRBV29-1; CDR3 protein: CSVRTGDHGYTF; CDR3 DNA: TGCAGCGTGCGAACAGGGGATCATGGCTACACCTTC
CDR3 length: 18; clone size: -; J gene: TRBJ2-3; D gene: TRBD2; V gene: TRBV7-2; CDR3 protein: CASSWRGSGRTPTDTQYF; CDR3 DNA: TGTGCCAGCAGCTGGCGCGGTAGCGGGAGGACACCCACAGATACGCAGTATTTT
CDR3 length: 19; clone size: -; J gene: TRBJ2-2; D gene: TRBD1; V gene: TRBV2; CDR3 protein: CASSESQGQGIVVAGELFF; CDR3 DNA: TGTGCCAGCAGTGAAAGCCAAGGACAGGGGATAGTAGTGGCCGGGGAGCTGTTTTTT
CDR3 length: 14; clone size: few; J gene: TRBJ2-7; D gene: -; V gene: TRBV5-1; CDR3 protein: CASSFGRDNYEQYF; CDR3 DNA: TGCGCCAGCAGTTTTGGACGGGACAACTACGAGCAGTACTTC
CDR3 length: 15; clone size: -; J gene: TRBJ2-6; D gene: -; V gene: TRBV28; CDR3 protein: CASRTGSSGANVLTF; CDR3 DNA: TGTGCCAGCAGAACAGGGAGCTCTGGGGCCAACGTCCTGACTTTC
CDR3 length: 13; clone size: -; J gene: TRBJ2-7; D gene: -; V gene: TRBV29-1; CDR3 protein: CSVESGLADEQYF; CDR3 DNA: TGCAGCGTTGAAAGTGGACTGGCTGACGAGCAGTACTTC
CDR3 length: 13; clone size: few; J gene: TRBJ2-2; D gene: -; V gene: TRBV30; CDR3 protein: CAWRAPNTGELFF; CDR3 DNA: TGTGCCTGGAGGGCCCCGAACACCGGGGAGCTGTTTTTT
CDR3 length: 17; clone size: -; J gene: TRBJ2-7; D gene: TRBD2; V gene: TRBV4-1; CDR3 protein: CASSQGGLAGVSYEQYF; CDR3 DNA: TGCGCCAGCAGCCAAGGCGGACTAGCGGGAGTTTCCTACGAGCAGTACTTC
CDR3 length: 15; clone size: -; J gene: TRBJ2-7; D gene: TRBD1; V gene: TRBV7-9; CDR3 protein: CASSLGGQGDYEQYF; CDR3 DNA: TGTGCCAGCAGCTTAGGGGGACAGGGAGACTACGAGCAGTACTTC
CDR3 length: 14; clone size: -; J gene: TRBJ1-1; D gene: -; V gene: TRBV18; CDR3 protein: CASSRQEESTEAFF; CDR3 DNA: TGTGCCAGCTCCCGACAGGAGGAGAGCACTGAAGCTTTCTTT
CDR3 length: 15; clone size: -; J gene: TRBJ2-7; D gene: -; V gene: TRBV5-4; CDR3 protein: CASSRDLAKVDEQYF; CDR3 DNA: TGTGCCAGCAGCCGGGACTTAGCGAAGGTTGACGAGCAGTACTTC
CDR3 length: 17; clone size: -; J gene: TRBJ1-4; D gene: TRBD1; V gene: TRBV15; CDR3 protein: CATSRDPYTGGNEKLFF; CDR3 DNA: TGTGCCACCAGCAGAGATCCGTACACAGGGGGAAATGAAAAACTGTTTTTT
CDR3 length: 13; clone size: few; J gene: TRBJ1-5; D gene: -; V gene: TRBV30; CDR3 protein: CAWSVKGNQPQHF; CDR3 DNA: TGTGCCTGGAGTGTAAAGGGGAATCAGCCCCAGCATTTT
CDR3 length: 16; clone size: -; J gene: TRBJ2-1; D gene: TRBD2; V gene: TRBV7-3; CDR3 protein: CASSLGLAGAYNEQFF; CDR3 DNA: TGTGCCAGCAGCTTAGGGCTAGCGGGAGCCTACAATGAGCAGTTCTTC
CDR3 length: 17; clone size: few; J gene: TRBJ2-4; D gene: -; V gene: TRBV19; CDR3 protein: CASSLINRPRVENIQYF; CDR3 DNA: TGTGCCAGTAGTCTTATTAACAGACCAAGAGTTGAAAACATTCAGTACTTC
CDR3 length: 14; clone size: -; J gene: TRBJ2-1; D gene: -; V gene: TRBV9; CDR3 protein: CASSVDRRGNEQFF; CDR3 DNA: TGTGCCAGCAGCGTAGACAGAAGGGGCAATGAGCAGTTCTTC
CDR3 length: 15; clone size: -; J gene: TRBJ1-5; D gene: TRBD1; V gene: TRBV5-1; CDR3 protein: CASSLEGQINQPQHF; CDR3 DNA: TGCGCCAGCAGCTTAGAGGGACAGATCAATCAGCCCCAGCATTTT
CDR3 length: 14; clone size: -; J gene: TRBJ2-5; D gene: -; V gene: TRBV5-1; CDR3 protein: CASSFTVNQETQYF; CDR3 DNA: TGCGCCAGCAGCTTTACAGTTAACCAAGAGACCCAGTACTTC